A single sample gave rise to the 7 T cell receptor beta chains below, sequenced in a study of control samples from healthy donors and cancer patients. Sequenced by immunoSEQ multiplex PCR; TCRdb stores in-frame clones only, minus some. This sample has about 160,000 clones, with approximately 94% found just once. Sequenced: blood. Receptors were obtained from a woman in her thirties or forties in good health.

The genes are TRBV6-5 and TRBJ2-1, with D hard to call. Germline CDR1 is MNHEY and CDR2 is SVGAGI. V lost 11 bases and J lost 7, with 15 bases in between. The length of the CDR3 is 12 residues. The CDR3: CAVGRFRNEQFF. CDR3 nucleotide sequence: TGTGCCGTCGGCAGGTTTAGGAATGAGCAGTTCTTC.

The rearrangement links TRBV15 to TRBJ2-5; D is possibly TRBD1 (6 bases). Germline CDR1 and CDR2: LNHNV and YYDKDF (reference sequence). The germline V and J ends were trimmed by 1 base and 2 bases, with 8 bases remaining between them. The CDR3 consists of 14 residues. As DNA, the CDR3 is TGTGCCACCAGCAGAGCAGGGGCGCAAGAGACCCAGTACTTC. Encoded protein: CATSRAGAQETQYF.

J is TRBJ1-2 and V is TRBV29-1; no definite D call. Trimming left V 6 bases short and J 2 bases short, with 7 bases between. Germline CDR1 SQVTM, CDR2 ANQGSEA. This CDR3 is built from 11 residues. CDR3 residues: CSVGLNYGYTF. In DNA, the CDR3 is TGCAGCGTGGGTCTAAACTATGGCTACACCTTC.

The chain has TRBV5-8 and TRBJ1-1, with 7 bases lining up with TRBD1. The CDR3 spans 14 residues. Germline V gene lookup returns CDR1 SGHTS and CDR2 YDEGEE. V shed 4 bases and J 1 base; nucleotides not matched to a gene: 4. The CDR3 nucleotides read TGTGCCAGCAGCCCCCAGGGGGGGAACACTGAAGCTTTCTTT. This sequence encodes CASSPQGGNTEAFF.

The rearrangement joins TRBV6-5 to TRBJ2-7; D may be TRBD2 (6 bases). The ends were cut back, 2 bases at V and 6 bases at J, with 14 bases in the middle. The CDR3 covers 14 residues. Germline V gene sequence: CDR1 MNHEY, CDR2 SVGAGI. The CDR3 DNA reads TGTGCCAGCAGTTACGGGCGGGGAATAGGCGAGCAGTACTTC. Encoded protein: CASSYGRGIGEQYF.

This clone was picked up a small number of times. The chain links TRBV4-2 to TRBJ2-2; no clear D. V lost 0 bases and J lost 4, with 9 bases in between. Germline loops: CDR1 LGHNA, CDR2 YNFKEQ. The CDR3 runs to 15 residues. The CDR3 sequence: CASSQDLLVTGELFF. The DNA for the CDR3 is TGTGCCAGCAGCCAAGATCTCCTTGTCACCGGGGAGCTGTTTTTT.

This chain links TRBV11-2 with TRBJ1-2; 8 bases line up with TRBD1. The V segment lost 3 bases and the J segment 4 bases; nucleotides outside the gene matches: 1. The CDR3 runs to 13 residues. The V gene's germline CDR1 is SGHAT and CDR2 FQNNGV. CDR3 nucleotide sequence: TGTGCCAGCAGCTTTGGGACAGGCTATGGCTACACCTTC. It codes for CASSFGTGYGYTF.